There are many counts of the clone carrying this TCR beta chain. The sample is drawn from a study of human T cells and chemical hapten exposure. Whole-study context: Scalp application of diphenylcyclopropenone was performed weekly in patients across the entire roughly 25-week study.

The time point here: patch test 1, 2 weeks after DPC sensitization. Described treatment: therapeutic diphenylcyclopropenone sensitization with weekly scalp DPC. TCRdb reprocessed the RACE reads via MiXCR and lists one record per CDR3 protein. Of approximately 82,000 distinct CDR3 sequences listed, 12% are singletons. Between the trimmed V and J ends, which lost 3 bases and 5 bases, there was a span of 15 bases. The germline CDR1 and CDR2 sequences are SGHNT and YYREEE (reference sequence). The CDR3 is 15 residues long. The sequencing used whole blood, collected in connection with sensitization to the hapten diphenylcyclopropenone (DPC). The receptor was isolated from a woman aged 55 to 70 with alopecia areata. Some clones in this sample may be carry-over from other donors' samples. The V call is TRBV5-4, the J call TRBJ2-1, with D unclear. The CDR3 nucleotides are TGTGCCAGCAGCTCCGAGTACATTCGGGACAATGAGCAGTTCTTC. As protein: CASSSEYIRDNEQFF.